Below, 14 T cell receptor beta chains from the same sample are listed, as sequenced in a study of Graves' ophthalmopathy and Graves' hyperthyroidism. Investigators amplified TCR beta CDR3 regions from RNA transcripts. An opening RT-PCR round employed HTBI primers and preceded a second-round multiplex PCR. TCRdb redid the calling of the multiplex PCR reads with MiXCR, one entry per CDR3 protein. The data contain more than 300,000 distinct CDR3 sequences, 15% of them seen just once; the ten biggest clones take up roughly 7%. The sequenced material came from peripheral blood. Receptor source: a young woman with stable Graves' hyperthyroidism.

There are a few counts of this clonotype. The chain carries TRBV2 and TRBJ2-7; D may match TRBD1 or TRBD2 (5 bases each). Germline V gives CDR1 SNHLY, CDR2 FYNNEI. The CDR3 spans 17 residues. Trimming took 2 bases from V and 5 from J, leaving 22 bases between them. The DNA for the CDR3 is TGTGCCAGCAGTGAATTTCCCGGGACCGCCTTATTGAACGAGCAGTACTTC. This translates into CASSEFPGTALLNEQYF.

This clonotype has at least ten counts. The chain recombines TRBV9 with TRBJ1-6; D uncertain. V was shortened by 0 bases and J by 9 bases, with 10 bases between the two germline ends. Germline values: CDR1 SGDLS, CDR2 YYNGEE. The CDR3 length is 14 residues. The CDR3 spells CASSVAPQGSPLHF. In nucleotides, the CDR3 is TGTGCCAGCAGCGTAGCCCCCCAAGGTTCACCCCTCCACTTT.

This clonotype was detected many times. The chain is built from TRBV19 and TRBJ1-2; 7 bases fit TRBD1. Germline V lookup: CDR1 LNHDA, CDR2 SQIVND (reference sequence). The V and J ends lost 5 bases and 3 bases, in that order; junction bases with no gene match: 6. The CDR3 length is 14 residues. CDR3 region: CASSAAGTDYGYTF. CDR3 in DNA: TGTGCCAGTAGTGCGGCCGGGACAGACTATGGCTACACCTTC.

The chain uses TRBV24-1 and TRBJ1-5; TRBD1 might be the D (5 bases). CDR3 length equals 17 residues. Germline-derived CDR1 and CDR2 are KGHDR and SFDVKD. The V end lost 4 bases, the J end lost 2 bases, and 17 bases lay between the germline ends. CDR3 nucleotide sequence: TGTGCCACCAGTGAGGGCAGGGCCTTGAGGGGCAATCAGCCCCAGCATTTT. Protein: CATSEGRALRGNQPQHF.

This clonotype was picked up many times. The chain combines TRBV12-3 or TRBV12-4 with TRBJ2-2; D gene uncertain. The ends were cut back, 6 bases at V and 4 bases at J, with 12 bases in the middle. The CDR3 has 14 amino acids. CDR3: CASSPGEATGELFF. The CDR3, as DNA: TGTGCCAGCAGCCCCGGAGAGGCCACCGGGGAGCTGTTTTTT.

With regard to this clonotype: The conserved phenylalanine or tryptophan normally closing the CDR3 is absent here, so this likely arose from a read error. This chain joins TRBV5-1 and TRBJ2-1, with TRBD2 matching over 11 bases. Trimming took 1 base from V and 4 from J; bases not matched to a gene: 7. The CDR3 totals 17 residues. Germline V gene lookup returns CDR1 SGHRS and CDR2 YFSETQ. The CDR3 sequence: CASSLKLAGELYNEQFL. The CDR3 nucleotides read TGCGCCAGCAGCTTGAAACTAGCGGGGGAACTATACAATGAGCAGTTCCTC.

This clonotype came up many times. The chain carries TRBV6-5 and TRBJ2-7; 7 positions agree with TRBD1. This CDR3 comprises 17 residues. Losses at the gene ends were 2 bases for V and 5 bases for J; bases not matched to a gene: 15. Germline CDR1 MNHEY, CDR2 SVGAGI. CDR3 bases: TGTGCCAGCAGTTACGGGGACCGGGACAGTAGGGTCCACGAGCAGTACTTC. It translates to CASSYGDRDSRVHEQYF.

This clonotype has only a few counts. The chain uses TRBV20-1 and TRBJ2-7; TRBD1 matches 9 bases. From germline, CDR1 is DFQATT and CDR2 SNEGSKA (reference sequence). The length of the CDR3 is 14 residues. Germline trimming cut 6 bases from V and 5 bases from J; bases unmatched to any gene: 11. CDR3: CSAPVTGGQHEQYF. As DNA, the CDR3 is TGCAGTGCGCCCGTGACAGGGGGTCAGCACGAGCAGTACTTC.

The chain joins TRBV6-2 or TRBV6-3 to TRBJ1-1, with TRBD1 matching 7 bases. Germline trimming cut 5 bases from V and 6 bases from J; bases unmatched to any gene: 3. In germline, CDR1 is MNHEY, CDR2 SVGEGT. The CDR3 loop spans 12 amino acids. CDR3 nucleotides: TGTGCCAGCAGTACAGGGGTACCTGAAGCTTTCTTT. It is translated as CASSTGVPEAFF.

Ten or more counts support this clonotype. The rearrangement joins TRBV5-1 to TRBJ1-6; no reliable D call. The CDR3 runs 12 residues. CDR1 and CDR2 from the germline V gene are SGHRS and YFSETQ. Trimming cost V 0 bases and J 10 bases, with 5 bases left between them. The CDR3 DNA follows: TGCGCCAGCAGCTTGGAGGCCTCACCCCTCCACTTT. Encoded protein: CASSLEASPLHF.

This clonotype was observed at least ten times. The genes are TRBV7-2 and TRBJ1-2; D unresolved. CDR1 and CDR2 (germline): SGHTA, FQGNSA. There are 14 residues in the CDR3. Between the trimmed V and J ends, which lost 4 bases and 0 bases, there was a span of 9 bases. The CDR3 region is CASSSGLANYGYTF. The CDR3 DNA sequence: TGTGCCAGCAGCTCCGGACTGGCTAACTATGGCTACACCTTC.

This clonotype was observed at least ten times. The rearrangement joins TRBV6-1 to TRBJ1-2; D is undetermined. The CDR3 covers 11 residues. Per the germline V gene, CDR1 is MNHNS and CDR2 is SASEGT. V was pared by 8 bases and J by 0 bases, with 4 bases between. This CDR3 is CASPTNYGYTF. CDR3 bases: TGTGCCAGCCCAACTAACTATGGCTACACCTTC.

This clonotype has ten or more counts. The chain recombines TRBV6-5 with TRBJ1-2; maybe TRBD1 (6 bases). Per germline, CDR1 MNHEY and CDR2 SVGAGI. V lost 2 bases and J 5 bases, leaving 15 bases between the germline ends. This CDR3 contains 15 residues. CDR3 sequence reads: CASSYTAGGLYGYTF. In DNA form, the CDR3 reads TGTGCCAGCAGTTACACGGCGGGGGGGCTGTATGGCTACACCTTC.

This clonotype was observed a handful of times. This sequence joins TRBV7-2 and TRBJ2-5; TRBD2 aligns across 14 bases. This CDR3 comprises 16 residues. Germline-derived CDR1 and CDR2 are SGHTA and FQGNSA. The V gene end was trimmed by 5 bases and the J gene end by 4 bases; junction bases not matched to a gene: 6. The CDR3 DNA follows: TGTGCCAGCAGCCCGGGACTAGCGGGGGCCCGAGAGACCCAGTACTTC. Its protein is CASSPGLAGARETQYF.